This T cell receptor beta chain was captured in a study of cytomegalovirus exposure and HLA in healthy donors. Study findings and constraints: Among the CMV-associated chains, three were confirmed in vitro as specific for CMV antigens. Published work reported that the classifier diagnosed cytomegalovirus status with high specificity and sensitivity. Cytomegalovirus-associated TCR beta chains were listed, numbering under 200.

This clone was picked up many times. What it binds is unknown. The length of the CDR3 is 12 residues. Trimming cost V 4 bases and J 2 bases, with 5 bases left between them. Germline V CDR1 and CDR2: SNHLY, FYNNEI. Sequencing used immunoSEQ multiplex PCR; TCRdb keeps in-frame clones, though not all of them. Among under 250,000 clones, roughly 80% were seen once, and the ten largest hold roughly 5.7%. The donors were part of the roughly 130-subject validation cohort, which stood apart from the roughly 680-subject first cohort. The source material was PBMCs. This rearrangement joins TRBV2 to TRBJ1-2, with D uncertain. The sequence was obtained from a young woman in good health and CMV-seronegative. This CDR3 reads CASSATNYGYTF. The CDR3 DNA reads as TGTGCCAGCAGTGCCACCAACTATGGCTACACCTTC.